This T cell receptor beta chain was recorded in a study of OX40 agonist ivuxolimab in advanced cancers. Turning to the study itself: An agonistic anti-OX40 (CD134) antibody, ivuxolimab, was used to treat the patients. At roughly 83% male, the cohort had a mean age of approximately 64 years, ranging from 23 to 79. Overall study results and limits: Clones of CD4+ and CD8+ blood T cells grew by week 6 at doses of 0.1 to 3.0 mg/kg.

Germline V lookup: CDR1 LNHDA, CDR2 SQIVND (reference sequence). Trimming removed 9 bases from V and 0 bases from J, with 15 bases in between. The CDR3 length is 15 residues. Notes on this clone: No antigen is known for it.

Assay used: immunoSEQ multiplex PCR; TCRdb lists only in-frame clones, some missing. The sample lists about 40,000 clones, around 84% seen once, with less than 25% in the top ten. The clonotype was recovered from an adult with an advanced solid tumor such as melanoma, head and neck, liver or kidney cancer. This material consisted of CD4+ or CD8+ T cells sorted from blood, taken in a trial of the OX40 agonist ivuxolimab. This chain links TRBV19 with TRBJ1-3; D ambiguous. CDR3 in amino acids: CARPSGSYSGNTIYF. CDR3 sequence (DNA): TGTGCCAGACCCTCCGGGTCCTACTCTGGAAACACCATATATTTT.